This T cell receptor (beta chain) came from a study of cytomegalovirus exposure and HLA in healthy donors. Study outcomes and limitations: Reportedly, cytomegalovirus status was diagnosed with high sensitivity and specificity.

PCR employed 60 Vbeta and 13 Jbeta primers. This table comes from immunoSEQ multiplex PCR, and its TCRdb copy is limited to in-frame clones, with some not included. The sample holds 190,000 or so clones, around 79% seen once. Regarding this clone: Its antigen is not identified.

The CDR3 covers 15 residues. From germline, CDR1 is MNHEY and CDR2 SMNVEV (reference sequence). V lost 2 bases, J lost 4 bases, and 4 bases stayed unmatched. The clonotype comes from a girl aged 5-17 years in good health and CMV-seropositive. The sequenced material came from PBMCs. The V gene is TRBV27, the J gene TRBJ2-2; 7 bases agree with TRBD1. Here the CDR3 reads CASSLDRAVTGELFF. In DNA form, the CDR3 reads TGTGCCAGCAGTTTAGACAGGGCGGTCACCGGGGAGCTGTTTTTT.